Sequencing of this T cell receptor beta chain was carried out in a study of blood T cells in healthy people across ages. Whole-study results and caveats: As age increased, TCR beta diversity per million T cells fell in a roughly linear fashion. Donors of long life had a larger count of naive CD4+ cells and greater diversity than aged donors. The study could not conclusively compare naive and antigen-experienced cells, given its unsorted PBMCs.

V lost 3 bases to trimming and J lost 8 bases; unmatched junction nucleotides: 5. The CDR3 consists of 14 residues. The germline gives CDR1 SGHTA, CDR2 FQGNSA. Turning to this clonotype: Antigen unknown.

A second PCR, run for about 6 to 12 cycles, used a sample-barcoded 5' primer plus a J-beta primer mix. Carrying 12 random nucleotides, a template-switch adaptor labeled each individual cDNA molecule. Each CDR3 protein gets one entry after TCRdb re-called the 5' RACE reads with MiXCR. The sample lists just over 1 million distinct CDR3 sequences; roughly 45% were seen once. The source of this sequence is a woman aged 55 to 70 in good health. Material: blood. The genes are TRBV7-2 and TRBJ2-1, with 9 nucleotides matching TRBD2. CDR3 protein: CASSFLAGGDEQFF. The CDR3 DNA reads as TGTGCCAGCAGCTTCTTGGCGGGAGGGGATGAGCAGTTCTTC.